One sample yielded the 30 T cell receptor beta chains listed below, sequenced in a study of cytomegalovirus exposure and HLA in healthy donors. PCR primers comprised 60 Vbeta and 13 Jbeta primers. TCRdb keeps only in-frame clones here, not all; method: immunoSEQ multiplex PCR. The sample contains 100,000 or so clones, 60% to 80% of which appear only once. Specimen: PBMCs. These receptors came from a woman in her twenties or thirties in good health and CMV-seronegative.

Only one count was recorded for this clone. This sequence joins TRBV19 and TRBJ1-1; 8 positions agree with TRBD1. CDR3 length: 15 amino acids. Trimming at V came to 5 bases and at J to 4 bases, leaving 9 bases not matched to a gene. Per the germline V gene, CDR1 is LNHDA and CDR2 is SQIVND (reference sequence). The CDR3 nucleotides are TGTGCCAGTAGTTTCCTCAGGGGGCCGGGCACTGAAGCTTTCTTT. Protein sequence: CASSFLRGPGTEAFF.

The chain links TRBV25-1 to TRBJ1-2; D may be TRBD1 (6 bases). The V end was cut by 6 bases, the J end by 6 bases, with 14 bases between. Germline CDR1 reads MGHDK; CDR2 reads SYGVNS. The CDR3 length is 13 residues. CDR3 protein: CASRNRETDGYTF. CDR3 in DNA: TGTGCCAGCAGAAACAGGGAGACGGATGGCTACACCTTC.

This clone was counted between two and nine times. V usage is TRBV6-5 and J usage is TRBJ1-1, with 7 nucleotides matching TRBD1. The CDR3 sequence is 13 residues long. CDR1 and CDR2 from the germline V gene are MNHEY and SVGAGI. J gave up 9 bases and V 6 bases, and 10 bases lay outside the gene matches. The CDR3 DNA follows: TGTGCCAGCAGCCAGACATTACAGGGGAAAGCTTTCTTT. Protein product: CASSQTLQGKAFF.

The rearrangement uses TRBV19 and TRBJ1-5; D remains ambiguous. Germline assignment: CDR1 LNHDA and CDR2 SQIVND (reference sequence). This CDR3 spans 15 amino acids. The V end was cut by 5 bases, the J end by 0 bases, with 11 bases between. DNA for the CDR3: TGTGCCAGTAGTCCGCGGGCGGATAGCAATCAGCCCCAGCATTTT. Protein product: CASSPRADSNQPQHF. The variable domain in full, completed from reference TRBV19 and TRBJ1-5, reads DGGITQSPKYLFRKEGQNVTLSCEQNLNHDAMYWYRQDPGQGLRLIYYSQIVNDFQKGDIAEGYSVSREKKESFPLTVTSAQKNPTAFYLCASSPRADSNQPQHFGDGTRLSIL.

The chain links TRBV6-5 to TRBJ1-2; tentatively, D is TRBD1 (6 bases). Trimming shortened V by 6 bases and J by 8 bases, and 19 bases separated the two germline ends. This CDR3 comprises 14 residues. From germline, CDR1 is MNHEY and CDR2 SVGAGI. The CDR3 loop is CASRQDAGVWGYTF. The CDR3 region has the DNA TGTGCCAGCAGGCAAGACGCAGGGGTGTGGGGCTACACCTTC.

V is TRBV7-2 and J is TRBJ1-1, with D perhaps TRBD1 (5 bases). V was pared by 5 bases and J by 1 base, with 5 bases between. CDR1 is SGHTA, CDR2 FQGNSA, per germline. The CDR3 is 12 amino acids. The CDR3 coding sequence is TGTGCCAGCAGCACAGGGAACACTGAAGCTTTCTTT. Encoded protein: CASSTGNTEAFF. The variable domain in full, completed from reference TRBV7-2 and TRBJ1-1, reads GAGVSQSPSNKVTEKGKDVELRCDPISGHTALYWYRQSLGQGLEFLIYFQGNSAPDKSGLPSDRFSAERTGGSVSTLTIQRTQQEDSAVYLCASSTGNTEAFFGQGTRLTVV.

This clone showed up just once. The chain links TRBV28 to TRBJ1-2, with a tentative D call TRBD1 (5 bases). Trimming took 5 bases from V and 8 from J, leaving 15 bases between them. Germline assignment: CDR1 MDHEN and CDR2 SYDVKM. This CDR3 has 13 residues. The CDR3 loop is CASSLSNYRGYTF. The CDR3 DNA sequence: TGTGCCAGCAGTCTAAGTAACTACAGGGGCTACACCTTC.

The chain links TRBV27 to TRBJ2-7, with no clear D. V lost 5 bases to trimming and J lost 2 bases, with 13 bases between them. Germline values: CDR1 MNHEY, CDR2 SMNVEV (reference sequence). This CDR3 comprises 14 residues. The CDR3: CASSQRRGAYEQYF. The CDR3 nucleotides read TGTGCCAGCAGTCAACGACGAGGAGCCTACGAGCAGTACTTC.

The V and J genes are TRBV11-1 and TRBJ2-6; no definite D call. The CDR3 covers 15 residues. Trimming shortened V by 2 bases and J by 4 bases, and 9 bases separated the two germline ends. In germline, CDR1 is SGHAT, CDR2 FQDESV (reference sequence). The CDR3 DNA reads TGTGCCAGCAGCTTAAGCTCGCGGGGGGCCAACGTCCTGACTTTC. This encodes CASSLSSRGANVLTF.

The chain uses TRBV11-2 and TRBJ2-7; D may be TRBD2 (5 bases). CDR3 length: 16 residues. The germline CDR1 and CDR2 sequences are SGHAT and FQNNGV. Trimming removed 0 bases at V and 4 bases at J, with 16 bases between. CDR3 loop: CASSLEGSWGEYEQYF. CDR3 nucleotide sequence: TGTGCCAGCAGCTTAGAAGGTAGTTGGGGAGAGTACGAGCAGTACTTC.

The chain has TRBV29-1 and TRBJ1-2, with 7 bases fitting TRBD1. This CDR3 is 14 amino acids long. With V trimmed by 1 base and J by 2 bases, 4 bases remained unmatched. The V gene's germline CDR1 is SQVTM and CDR2 ANQGSEA. CDR3 in DNA: TGCAGCGTTGAAGCCGTAGGGGGCAACTATGGCTACACCTTC. Its protein is CSVEAVGGNYGYTF.

V gene TRBV18 combines with J gene TRBJ1-2; D gene ambiguous. The CDR3 contains 14 residues. V was pared by 2 bases and J by 4 bases, with 11 bases between. Looked up from germline, CDR1 is KGHSH and CDR2 is LQKENI. CDR3 in amino acids: CASSPILNLYGYTF. The DNA for the CDR3 is TGTGCCAGCTCACCAATCCTAAACCTCTATGGCTACACCTTC.

The chain combines TRBV6-5 with TRBJ2-7, with TRBD1 matching 8 bases. The CDR3 totals 14 residues. V lost 7 bases, J lost 6 bases, and 11 bases stayed unmatched. CDR1 and CDR2 (germline): MNHEY, SVGAGI. For the CDR3, the DNA is TGTGCCAGCACCCTAAGACAGGGGTCGAGCGAGCAGTACTTC. This gives the protein CASTLRQGSSEQYF.

The CDR3 nucleotides read TGCGCCAGCAGCTTTATAGCGGGGGGCAGGGGAGAGCAGTACTTC. Encoded protein: CASSFIAGGRGEQYF. V gene TRBV5-1 combines with J gene TRBJ2-7, with 10 bases identical to TRBD2. The germline V gene has CDR1 SGHRS and CDR2 YFSETQ. CDR3 length: 15 residues. The junction had 9 bases not matched to a gene; V was cut back by 2 bases and J by 7 bases. The variable domain in full, completed from reference TRBV5-1 and TRBJ2-7, reads KAGVTQTPRYLIKTRGQQVTLSCSPISGHRSVSWYQQTPGQGLQFLFEYFSETQRNKGNFPGRFSGRQFSNSRSEMNVSTLELGDSALYLCASSFIAGGRGEQYFGPGTRLTVT.

The chain couples TRBV13 to TRBJ2-7; 11 nucleotides align to TRBD2. The CDR3 covers 16 residues. Trimming took 5 bases from V and 5 from J; bases not matched to a gene: 11. Germline values: CDR1 PRHDT, CDR2 FYEKMQ (reference sequence). The CDR3 region is CASSLKVGLAANEQYF. The CDR3 nucleotides are TGTGCCAGCAGCCTCAAGGTGGGACTAGCGGCGAACGAGCAGTACTTC.

This chain uses TRBV11-3 with TRBJ2-2; tentatively, D is TRBD1 (7 bases). The V end was cut by 1 base, the J end by 7 bases, with 10 bases between. The length of the CDR3 is 14 residues. Germline values: CDR1 SGHNT, CDR2 YENEEA. In DNA, the CDR3 is TGTGCCAGCAGCTTAGCCAGGGGGGTCGGGGAGCTGTTTTTT. The encoded protein is CASSLARGVGELFF.

There are a few counts of this clone. This chain uses TRBV5-1 with TRBJ2-7; D may be TRBD1 (6 bases). This CDR3 is 14 amino acids long. Germline V gene lookup returns CDR1 SGHRS and CDR2 YFSETQ. The germline V and J ends were trimmed by 0 bases and 4 bases, with 11 bases remaining between them. The chain's CDR3 is CASSLDRANYEQYF. Written as DNA, the CDR3 is TGCGCCAGCAGCTTGGACAGGGCAAATTACGAGCAGTACTTC.

This clone was seen more than once but under ten times. The chain joins TRBV28 to TRBJ1-1, with a tentative D call TRBD1 (6 bases). The CDR3 is 15 amino acids. CDR1 is MDHEN, CDR2 SYDVKM, per germline. The germline V and J ends were trimmed by 6 bases and 7 bases, with 21 bases remaining between them. CDR3 protein: CASRPWDTPGGEAFF. CDR3 nucleotides: TGTGCCAGCAGACCATGGGACACCCCCGGAGGTGAAGCTTTCTTT.

The rearrangement joins TRBV18 to TRBJ2-5; no definite D call. The V end lost 1 base, the J end lost 5 bases, and 11 bases lay between the germline ends. This CDR3 is built from 14 residues. From germline, CDR1 is KGHSH and CDR2 LQKENI. This CDR3 is CASSPRTGRETQYF. The CDR3 region has the DNA TGTGCCAGCTCACCACGTACGGGTAGGGAGACCCAGTACTTC.

This clone was picked up a small number of times. V is TRBV27 and J is TRBJ2-3, with 12 bases identical to TRBD2. This CDR3 is built from 19 residues. Germline V gene sequence: CDR1 MNHEY, CDR2 SMNVEV (reference sequence). Germline trimming cut 4 bases from V and 3 bases from J; bases unmatched to any gene: 14. As DNA, the CDR3 is TGTGCCAGCAGTTCCTTCACTAGCGGGAGGAGAATGCGAACAGATACGCAGTATTTT. Its translation is CASSSFTSGRRMRTDTQYF.

This rearrangement joins TRBV2 to TRBJ1-2; 8 bases map to TRBD1. Per germline, CDR1 SNHLY and CDR2 FYNNEI. The CDR3 length is 13 residues. The V segment lost 2 bases and the J segment 7 bases; nucleotides outside the gene matches: 3. DNA for the CDR3: TGTGCCAGCAGTGAACAGGGGGCTAGTGGCTACACCTTC. Translated: CASSEQGASGYTF.

The J gene is TRBJ1-6, the V gene TRBV30; TRBD1 matches at 7 bases. The CDR3 runs to 12 residues. Trimming took 1 base from V and 13 from J; bases not matched to a gene: 4. Germline V gene lookup returns CDR1 GTSNPN and CDR2 SVGIG (reference sequence). CDR3 bases: TGTGCCTGGAGTGGGACAGGCAGGCCCCTCCACTTT. It encodes CAWSGTGRPLHF.

This chain uses TRBV6-5 with TRBJ2-5; TRBD1 matches 7 bases. The last part of the DNA fits TRBJ2-7 better; the J call may be wrong. The CDR3 sequence is 16 residues long. The germline CDR1 and CDR2 sequences are MNHEY and SVGAGI. CDR3 in amino acids: CASSYLNRGMGYEQYF. CDR3 in DNA: TGTGCCAGCAGTTACCTAAACAGGGGAATGGGTTACGAGCAGTACTTC.

The V call is TRBV10-3, the J call TRBJ2-1, with 13 bases fitting TRBD2. The CDR3 runs 14 residues. J gave up 14 bases and V 3 bases, and 7 bases lay outside the gene matches. Per the germline V gene, CDR1 is ENHRY and CDR2 is SYGVKD. The CDR3, as DNA: TGTGCCATCAGTGAATTGACTAGCGGGAGGATGGAGTTCTTC. Protein product: CAISELTSGRMEFF.

The rearrangement uses TRBV28 and TRBJ1-4; 10 bases are a match to TRBD1. This CDR3 is 16 amino acids long. In germline, CDR1 is MDHEN, CDR2 SYDVKM. V dropped 2 bases and J dropped 8; count of bases not matched to a gene: 8. The CDR3 region is CASSLMGTGVEEKLFF. In nucleotides, the CDR3 is TGTGCCAGCAGTTTAATGGGGACAGGGGTGGAGGAAAAACTGTTTTTT.

This clone has just one count. This chain connects TRBV19 to TRBJ1-3, with 8 nucleotides matching TRBD1. The CDR3 covers 16 residues. Losses at the gene ends were 5 bases for V and 0 bases for J; bases not matched to a gene: 6. CDR1 is LNHDA, CDR2 SQIVND, per germline (reference sequence). CDR3 sequence: CASSPRTGISGNTIYF. The DNA of the CDR3 is TGTGCCAGTAGTCCGCGGACAGGGATCTCTGGAAACACCATATATTTT.

This sequence joins TRBV5-4 and TRBJ1-2, with TRBD1 matching 8 bases. Trimming removed 4 bases from V and 4 bases from J; junction bases left unmatched: 6. Germline V gene data show CDR1 as SGHNT and CDR2 as YYREEE (reference sequence). CDR3 size: 14 residues. The CDR3 here is CASSAGQESYGYTF. CDR3 nucleotide sequence: TGTGCCAGCAGCGCGGGACAGGAGAGCTATGGCTACACCTTC. Full variable domain (rest looked up from reference TRBV5-4 and TRBJ1-2): ETGVTQSPTHLIKTRGQQVTLRCSSQSGHNTVSWYQQALGQGPQFIFQYYREEENGRGNFPPRFSGLQFPNYSSELNVNALELDDSALYLCASSAGQESYGYTFGSGTRLTVV.

This clone was seen once. The chain links TRBV5-6 to TRBJ2-7; D gene unclear. CDR3 length: 13 amino acids. V gave up 3 bases and J gave up 3 bases, with 10 bases separating them. Germline loops: CDR1 SGHDT, CDR2 YYEEEE. The CDR3 sequence is CASSSYARYEQYF. CDR3 sequence (DNA): TGTGCCAGCAGCTCCTACGCCCGCTACGAGCAGTACTTC.

The CDR3 loop reads CASRYYTGSYEQYF. CDR3 DNA sequence: TGTGCCAGCAGATACTATACAGGCTCCTACGAGCAGTACTTC. This sequence joins TRBV28 and TRBJ2-7; tentative D call: TRBD1 (5 bases). This CDR3 contains 14 residues. Germline V gene data show CDR1 as MDHEN and CDR2 as SYDVKM. The ends were cut back, 6 bases at V and 0 bases at J, with 12 bases in the middle.

This clone was seen only a few times. The genes are TRBV28 and TRBJ1-2; D is uncertain. The CDR3 contains 13 residues. The germline V gene has CDR1 MDHEN and CDR2 SYDVKM. The V end lost 7 bases, the J end lost 4 bases, and 13 bases lay between the germline ends. The CDR3 loop reads CASTTGKGYGYTF. The CDR3 bases are TGTGCCAGCACCACCGGGAAGGGCTATGGCTACACCTTC.